This T cell receptor beta chain was sequenced in a study of shared clonotypes between healthy human individuals. As for the study in general: Serving as donors were a couple of women and a few men, whose ages spanned 18 to 49. Study conclusions and caveats: A reduction in generation probabilities was seen for non-shared clonotypes relative to those shared by all four donors.

An assay was performed, and its level was deep. Repertoires were generated with immunoSEQ multiplex PCR, while TCRdb's copy carries only in-frame clones and drops some. The sample has 2,100,000 or so clones, approximately 95% seen once; the top ten hold 0.13%. About this clone itself: The antigen remains undetermined. The sample carries other DNA sequences with the same CDR3.

CDR1 SGHRS and CDR2 YFSETQ come from the germline V gene. Trimming removed 0 bases at V and 7 bases at J, with 8 bases between. The CDR3 consists of 14 residues. Naive CD45RA+ and memory CD45RA-negative subsets were split from CD4+ cells. Sequencing was done on a sample of naive CD4+ T cells sorted from blood. Subset noted: CD45RA+ positively selected. This TCR derives from a man between 18 and 29 years old in good health. The chain uses TRBV5-1 and TRBJ1-6; D possibly corresponds to TRBD1 (6 bases). In nucleotides, the CDR3 is TGCGCCAGCAGCTTGGAGGGACAAAATTCACCCCTCCACTTT. Translating it yields CASSLEGQNSPLHF.